A single sample is the source of the 27 T cell receptor beta chains below, sequenced in a study of beta chain features in type 1 diabetes listed by TCRdb under 2018. The library was prepared using the immunoSEQ multiplex PCR assay. All of the isolated RNA was reverse transcribed with the High Capacity cDNA Reverse Transcription Kit, so expressed TCRB transcripts were sequenced. This is the immuneACCESS table as TCRdb keeps it, with only in-frame sequences that have V and J called. A part of the clones is gone; compared with another copy, unresolved V genes explain less than half, and the rest is unexplained. This sample lists over 700,000 clones; about a sixth were detected once. The ten largest clones take up 0.023% of the sample. The sample taken for sequencing was naive CD4+ T cells from blood. The sample's cell subset or site label is to be understood as: true naive CD4+ T cells. The source of these receptors is a woman between 18 and 29 years old in good health.

This clone has a handful of counts. The same CDR3 can be traced to other DNA sequences in this sample. The chain is built from TRBV7-8 and TRBJ1-5; D is undetermined. The CDR3 length is 13 residues. Germline CDR1 and CDR2: SGHVS and FQNEAQ. V lost 3 bases and J 1 base, leaving 4 bases between the germline ends. Here the CDR3 reads CASSFNSNQPQHF. The DNA for the CDR3 is TGTGCCAGCAGCTTTAACAGCAATCAGCCCCAGCATTTT.

The chain couples TRBV7-2 to TRBJ2-1; D is unclear. The germline V gene encodes CDR1 SGHTA and CDR2 FQGNSA. The V end lost 5 bases, the J end lost 8 bases, and 7 bases lay between the germline ends. This CDR3 region has 11 residues. In DNA, the CDR3 is TGTGCCAGCAGCCGCTTTGATGAGCAGTTCTTC. As protein: CASSRFDEQFF.

The V call is TRBV19, the J call TRBJ2-7; TRBD2 agrees at 8 bases. Germline V lookup: CDR1 LNHDA, CDR2 SQIVND (reference sequence). The V segment lost 10 bases and the J segment 2 bases; nucleotides outside the gene matches: 7. This CDR3 has 13 amino acids. Here the CDR3 reads CATTPGGTYEQYF. The CDR3 nucleotides are TGTGCCACCACCCCGGGAGGGACCTACGAGCAGTACTTC. Complete variable domain (other parts from reference TRBV19 and TRBJ2-7): DGGITQSPKYLFRKEGQNVTLSCEQNLNHDAMYWYRQDPGQGLRLIYYSQIVNDFQKGDIAEGYSVSREKKESFPLTVTSAQKNPTAFYLCATTPGGTYEQYFGPGTRLTVT.

For the CDR3, the DNA is TGTGCCAGCAGGGAAAAGGGAGGCACCACCGGGGAGCTGTTTTTT. It is translated as CASREKGGTTGELFF. V gene TRBV13 combines with J gene TRBJ2-2, with D perhaps matching TRBD2 (6 bases). Germline CDR1 reads PRHDT; CDR2 reads FYEKMQ (reference sequence). This CDR3 has 15 amino acids. The V gene lost 6 bases and the J gene lost 4 bases, with 15 bases spanning the gap.

This clone was counted between two and nine times. The chain employs TRBV11-1 and TRBJ2-7; maybe TRBD1 (6 bases). Trimming took off 5 bases at V and 0 bases at J, with 11 bases between the two ends. Germline-derived CDR1 and CDR2 are SGHAT and FQDESV (reference sequence). The CDR3 runs to 14 residues. The CDR3 reads CASSKDRSSYEQYF. CDR3 DNA: TGTGCCAGCAGCAAAGACAGGAGCTCCTACGAGCAGTACTTC.

The V call is TRBV18, the J call TRBJ2-3; D is possibly TRBD2 (6 bases). The ends were cut back, 4 bases at V and 5 bases at J, with 10 bases in the middle. Germline CDR1 reads KGHSH; CDR2 reads LQKENI. The CDR3 is made up of 13 amino acids. CDR3 nucleotides: TGTGCCAGCTCACTCGCGGGGCTAGATACGCAGTATTTT. Translation: CASSLAGLDTQYF. Variable domain in full (rest from reference TRBV18 and TRBJ2-3): NAGVMQNPRHLVRRRGQEARLRCSPMKGHSHVYWYRQLPEEGLKFMVYLQKENIIDESGMPKERFSAEFPKEGPSILRIQQVVRGDSAAYFCASSLAGLDTQYFGPGTRLTVL.

The rearrangement uses TRBV27 and TRBJ1-1, with D possibly matching TRBD1 (6 bases). The CDR3 has 15 residues. Trimming pared 1 base from V and 2 bases from J, leaving 11 bases between. Germline V lookup: CDR1 MNHEY, CDR2 SMNVEV (reference sequence). The CDR3 nucleotides read TGTGCCAGCAGTTTATGGGGGGCCGGTAACACTGAAGCTTTCTTT. It encodes CASSLWGAGNTEAFF.

This clone has more than one count but fewer than ten. V gene TRBV14 combines with J gene TRBJ2-5; 10 bases are a match to TRBD1. CDR1 and CDR2 (germline): SGHDN, FVKESK. The CDR3 runs to 15 residues. V gave up 3 bases and J gave up 5 bases; unmatched junction bases: 6. The CDR3 spells CASSQTGGASETQYF. CDR3 sequence (DNA): TGTGCCAGCAGCCAGACAGGGGGCGCATCGGAGACCCAGTACTTC.

This clone was detected only a few times. In the same sample, other DNA sequences code for this CDR3. The chain joins TRBV28 to TRBJ2-6; no clear D. Germline values: CDR1 MDHEN, CDR2 SYDVKM. The CDR3 consists of 15 residues. With 3 bases removed from V and 1 base from J, the gap between germline ends came to 7 bases. The CDR3 DNA follows: TGTGCCAGCAGTTTGTCGGCGTCTGGGGCCAACGTCCTGACTTTC. Translation gives CASSLSASGANVLTF.

This clone came up a few times. This chain uses TRBV21-1 with TRBJ2-3. TRBV21-1 corresponds to a pseudogene. The CDR3 consists of 16 residues. The CDR3 is CASSKAVTIGTDTQYF. As DNA, the CDR3 is TGTGCCAGCAGCAAAGCCGTTACGATTGGCACAGATACGCAGTATTTT.

J is TRBJ1-3 and V is TRBV5-1; no clear D. The CDR3 has 17 amino acids. The V end lost 4 bases, the J end lost 0 bases, and 17 bases lay between the germline ends. Germline V gene sequence: CDR1 SGHRS, CDR2 YFSETQ. The CDR3 DNA sequence: TGCGCCAGCAGCCCAGGACGGAGCCCTACCTCTGGAAACACCATATATTTT. It codes for CASSPGRSPTSGNTIYF.

The chain combines TRBV5-4 with TRBJ2-5, with D tentatively TRBD1 (5 bases). Trimming took off 4 bases at V and 5 bases at J, with 15 bases between the two ends. CDR3 size: 14 residues. Germline V gene lookup returns CDR1 SGHNT and CDR2 YYREEE (reference sequence). Written as DNA, the CDR3 is TGTGCCAGCAGCACGCAGGGTGTAGTGGAGACCCAGTACTTC. Its protein is CASSTQGVVETQYF.

V gene TRBV7-9 combines with J gene TRBJ1-5; D is unclear. The CDR3 length is 14 residues. The germline V and J ends were trimmed by 0 bases and 2 bases, with 5 bases remaining between them. Per germline, CDR1 SEHNR and CDR2 FQNEAQ (reference sequence). The CDR3 DNA reads TGTGCCAGCAGCTTAGCGGCGGGCAATCAGCCCCAGCATTTT. Translation gives CASSLAAGNQPQHF.

The chain is built from TRBV7-2 and TRBJ2-1; 11 bases are shared with TRBD2. This CDR3 has 16 residues. The J segment lost 0 bases and the V segment lost 5 bases, leaving 3 bases of the junction unmatched. Looked up from germline, CDR1 is SGHTA and CDR2 is FQGNSA. The CDR3 DNA reads TGTGCCAGCAGCGTAACTAGCGGGAGCTCCTACAATGAGCAGTTCTTC. As protein: CASSVTSGSSYNEQFF. The full variable domain, with the rest looked up from reference TRBV7-2 and TRBJ2-1, is GAGVSQSPSNKVTEKGKDVELRCDPISGHTALYWYRQSLGQGLEFLIYFQGNSAPDKSGLPSDRFSAERTGGSVSTLTIQRTQQEDSAVYLCASSVTSGSSYNEQFFGPGTRLTVL.

The rearrangement joins TRBV7-8 to TRBJ1-5; D is unclear. V was cut by 1 base and J by 3 bases, with 13 bases left in between. The CDR3 is made up of 16 amino acids. Germline V lookup: CDR1 SGHVS, CDR2 FQNEAQ. This CDR3 is CASSLGVWETNQPQHF. The DNA for the CDR3 is TGTGCCAGCAGCTTAGGGGTATGGGAAACCAATCAGCCCCAGCATTTT.

The chain is built from TRBV7-8 and TRBJ2-7; the D call may be TRBD1 or TRBD2 (5 bases each). Per the germline V gene, CDR1 is SGHVS and CDR2 is FQNEAQ. The germline V and J ends were trimmed by 0 bases and 7 bases, with 10 bases remaining between them. This CDR3 has 13 residues. Here the CDR3 DNA reads TGTGCCAGCAGCTTAGCTCCGGGGCGGGAGCAGTACTTC. This encodes CASSLAPGREQYF.

This clone was seen more than once but under ten times. This chain connects TRBV19 to TRBJ2-1; 9 bases are shared with TRBD1. V lost 9 bases to trimming and J lost 10 bases; unmatched junction nucleotides: 10. Per germline, CDR1 LNHDA and CDR2 SQIVND (reference sequence). The CDR3 extends over 13 amino acids. The CDR3 DNA reads as TGTGCCAGCCATTACGGGGGACAGGGCGAGCAGTTCTTC. Its protein product is CASHYGGQGEQFF. Full variable domain (rest looked up from reference TRBV19 and TRBJ2-1): DGGITQSPKYLFRKEGQNVTLSCEQNLNHDAMYWYRQDPGQGLRLIYYSQIVNDFQKGDIAEGYSVSREKKESFPLTVTSAQKNPTAFYLCASHYGGQGEQFFGPGTRLTVL.

Only a few counts were recorded for this clone. This chain links TRBV28 with TRBJ1-2; D not resolved. The CDR3 loop spans 13 amino acids. V shed 2 bases and J shed 2 bases, with 6 bases lying between them. Germline assignment: CDR1 MDHEN and CDR2 SYDVKM. In nucleotides, the CDR3 is TGTGCCAGCAGTTTAAATACGAACTATGGCTACACCTTC. This codes for CASSLNTNYGYTF.

This clone showed up just a few times. The rearrangement uses TRBV18 and TRBJ2-7, with D perhaps given as TRBD1 or TRBD2 (6 bases each). CDR1 and CDR2 (germline): KGHSH, LQKENI. The V and J ends lost 3 bases and 5 bases respectively, with 20 bases between them. The CDR3 is 16 amino acids. The CDR3 DNA reads TGTGCCAGCTCACCGTTTGGGGGGCCGTTACAGGACGAGCAGTACTTC. This sequence encodes CASSPFGGPLQDEQYF. Supplemented by reference TRBV18 and TRBJ2-7, the full variable domain reads NAGVMQNPRHLVRRRGQEARLRCSPMKGHSHVYWYRQLPEEGLKFMVYLQKENIIDESGMPKERFSAEFPKEGPSILRIQQVVRGDSAAYFCASSPFGGPLQDEQYFGPGTRLTVT.

This clone was seen a few times. The gene calls are TRBV18 and TRBJ2-3; a weak D match, TRBD2 (5 bases). The germline V gene encodes CDR1 KGHSH and CDR2 LQKENI. This CDR3 has 14 amino acids. Trimming pared 4 bases from V and 3 bases from J, leaving 11 bases between. CDR3 DNA sequence: TGTGCCAGCTCACGCCGGGAAATGACAGATACGCAGTATTTT. Translation gives CASSRREMTDTQYF.

The V and J genes are TRBV27 and TRBJ2-5; weak D call: TRBD1 (5 bases). This CDR3 contains 16 residues. Trimming cost V 5 bases and J 5 bases, with 21 bases left between them. CDR1 and CDR2 from the germline V gene are MNHEY and SMNVEV (reference sequence). The CDR3 sequence is CASSPRFDSKRETQYF. The DNA of the CDR3 is TGTGCCAGCAGTCCGCGCTTTGACAGTAAACGGGAGACCCAGTACTTC.

This clone has only a few counts. The chain carries TRBV6-1 and TRBJ2-2; TRBD1 aligns across 7 bases. V dropped 10 bases and J dropped 0; count of bases not matched to a gene: 5. The CDR3 runs to 14 residues. The germline gives CDR1 MNHNS, CDR2 SASEGT. The CDR3 nucleotides read TGTGCCACACAGGGGCTGACGAACACCGGGGAGCTGTTTTTT. Its protein product is CATQGLTNTGELFF.

This clone showed up just a few times. The chain recombines TRBV19 with TRBJ1-4, with D unclear. Per germline, CDR1 LNHDA and CDR2 SQIVND (reference sequence). The CDR3 runs 14 residues. The V and J ends lost 8 bases and 7 bases respectively, with 17 bases between them. CDR3 sequence: CASSSVARPEKLFF. The CDR3 DNA is TGTGCCAGTTCGTCCGTGGCGCGACCTGAAAAACTGTTTTTT.

This clone has a handful of counts. The chain uses TRBV18 and TRBJ1-1; 10 bases line up with TRBD1. Per germline, CDR1 KGHSH and CDR2 LQKENI. The V segment lost 5 bases and the J segment 2 bases; nucleotides outside the gene matches: 8. The CDR3 totals 16 residues. The CDR3 reads CASSFGTGALNTEAFF. CDR3 bases: TGTGCCAGCTCATTCGGGACAGGGGCCTTAAACACTGAAGCTTTCTTT. The complete variable domain, with remaining parts taken from reference TRBV18 and TRBJ1-1, reads NAGVMQNPRHLVRRRGQEARLRCSPMKGHSHVYWYRQLPEEGLKFMVYLQKENIIDESGMPKERFSAEFPKEGPSILRIQQVVRGDSAAYFCASSFGTGALNTEAFFGQGTRLTVV.

In this sample, this clone turned up a few times. CDR3 sequence reads: CGGQFSYEQYF. As DNA, the CDR3 is TGCGGGGGACAGTTCTCCTACGAGCAGTACTTC. The chain links TRBV20-1 to TRBJ2-7, with 7 bases fitting TRBD1. CDR1 and CDR2 from the germline V gene are DFQATT and SNEGSKA (reference sequence). The CDR3 runs 11 residues.

This chain links TRBV6-5 with TRBJ2-1; 10 nucleotides line up with TRBD2. CDR3 length equals 15 residues. The ends lost 5 bases at V and 4 bases at J; junction bases unmatched: 5. Germline values: CDR1 MNHEY, CDR2 SVGAGI. The CDR3 here is CASSNGLAAYNEQFF. In DNA form, the CDR3 reads TGTGCCAGCAGTAATGGACTAGCGGCTTACAATGAGCAGTTCTTC.

The chain has TRBV28 and TRBJ1-5; D call uncertain. CDR1 is MDHEN and CDR2 is SYDVKM in the germline V gene. This CDR3 is built from 15 residues. V lost 3 bases and J lost 1, with 10 bases in between. In DNA form, the CDR3 reads TGTGCCAGCAGTTTTCAGGAACCCAGCAATCAGCCCCAGCATTTT. Protein product: CASSFQEPSNQPQHF.